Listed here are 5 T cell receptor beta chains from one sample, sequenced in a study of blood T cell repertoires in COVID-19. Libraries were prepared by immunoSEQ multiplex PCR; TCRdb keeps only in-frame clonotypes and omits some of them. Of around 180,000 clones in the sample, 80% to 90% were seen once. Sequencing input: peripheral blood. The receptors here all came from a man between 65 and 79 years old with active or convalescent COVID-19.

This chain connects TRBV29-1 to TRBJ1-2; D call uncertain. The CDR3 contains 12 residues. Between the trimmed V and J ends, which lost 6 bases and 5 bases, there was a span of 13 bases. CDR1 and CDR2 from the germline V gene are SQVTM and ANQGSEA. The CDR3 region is CSVRAMGYGYTF. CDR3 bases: TGCAGCGTGAGGGCTATGGGGTATGGCTACACCTTC.

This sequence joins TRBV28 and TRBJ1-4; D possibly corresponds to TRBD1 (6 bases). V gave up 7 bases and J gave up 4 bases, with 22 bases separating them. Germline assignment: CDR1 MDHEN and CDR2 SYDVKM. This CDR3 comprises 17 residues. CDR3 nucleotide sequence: TGTGCCAGCACCCAAGGGCTCGGCAGGGGCTTTAATGAAAAACTGTTTTTT. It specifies CASTQGLGRGFNEKLFF.

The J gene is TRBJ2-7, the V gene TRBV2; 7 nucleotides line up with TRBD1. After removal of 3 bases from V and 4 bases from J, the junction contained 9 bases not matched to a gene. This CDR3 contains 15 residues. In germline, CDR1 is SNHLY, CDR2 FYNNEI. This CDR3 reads CASSDRLDRPYEQYF. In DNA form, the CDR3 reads TGTGCCAGCAGTGACCGCTTGGACAGGCCATACGAGCAGTACTTC. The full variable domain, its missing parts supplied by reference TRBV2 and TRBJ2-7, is EPEVTQTPSHQVTQMGQEVILRCVPISNHLYFYWYRQILGQKVEFLVSFYNNEISEKSEIFDDQFSVERPDGSNFTLKIRSTKLEDSAMYFCASSDRLDRPYEQYFGPGTRLTVT.

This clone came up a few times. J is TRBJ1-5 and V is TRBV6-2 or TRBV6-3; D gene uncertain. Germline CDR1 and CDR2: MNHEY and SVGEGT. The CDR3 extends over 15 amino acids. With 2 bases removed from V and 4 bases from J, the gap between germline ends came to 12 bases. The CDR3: CASSYPGSGNQPQHF. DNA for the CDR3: TGTGCCAGCAGTTACCCCGGGAGTGGAAATCAGCCCCAGCATTTT.

CDR3 nucleotides: TGTGCCACCAGCAGAGGGACAGTCCTCAATCAGCCCCAGCATTTT. It translates to CATSRGTVLNQPQHF. The chain uses TRBV15 and TRBJ1-5; D may be TRBD1 (6 bases). Germline V gene lookup returns CDR1 LNHNV and CDR2 YYDKDF (reference sequence). The CDR3 contains 15 residues. V lost 1 base, J lost 3 bases, and 10 bases lay in between. The full variable domain, in which reference TRBV15 and TRBJ1-5 provide the parts outside the CDR3, is DAMVIQNPRYQVTQFGKPVTLSCSQTLNHNVMYWYQQKSSQAPKLLFHYYDKDFNNEADTPDNFQSRRPNTSFCFLDIRSPGLGDTAMYLCATSRGTVLNQPQHFGDGTRLSIL.